This T cell receptor (beta chain) originates from a study of breast tumors, draining lymph nodes, adjacent tissues. Notes on the study in general: Most tumor T cells seemingly derive from lymph node, then expand in tumor. The lymph node origin of tumor T cells was framed as consistent with a hypothesis, not demonstrated.

CDR3 length: 16 residues. Germline CDR1 reads SGHNT; CDR2 reads YYREEE (reference sequence). The J segment lost 1 base and the V segment lost 3 bases, leaving 4 bases of the junction unmatched. Breast cancer patients provided tissue from their axillary draining lymph nodes. This clonotype was detected many times. Antigen unknown. One entry per CDR3 protein results from TCRdb running MiXCR on the multiplex PCR reads. This repertoire shows fewer than 200,000 distinct CDR3 sequences, around 35% found once; its top ten account for less than 4%. The V and J genes are TRBV5-4 and TRBJ1-6; 7 bases are shared with TRBD1. Sequencing was done on a sample of axillary lymph node tissue. This receptor was taken from a female donor with breast cancer. Some clones in this sample may be carry-over from other donors' samples. The CDR3: CASSSIQGSYNSPLHF. The CDR3 DNA reads TGTGCCAGCAGCTCCATACAGGGGTCCTATAATTCACCCCTCCACTTT.